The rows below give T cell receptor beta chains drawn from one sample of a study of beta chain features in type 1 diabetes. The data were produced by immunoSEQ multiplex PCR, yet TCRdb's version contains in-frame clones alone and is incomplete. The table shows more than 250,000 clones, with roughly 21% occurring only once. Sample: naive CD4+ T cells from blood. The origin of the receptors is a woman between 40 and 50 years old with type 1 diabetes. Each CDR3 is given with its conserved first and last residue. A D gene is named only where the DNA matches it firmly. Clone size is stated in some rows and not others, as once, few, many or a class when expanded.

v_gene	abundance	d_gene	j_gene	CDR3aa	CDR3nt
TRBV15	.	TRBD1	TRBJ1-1	CATSRDRANTEAFF	TGTGCCACCAGCAGGGACAGGGCCAACACTGAAGCTTTCTTT
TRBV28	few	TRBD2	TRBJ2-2	CASSTRGGANTGELFF	TGTGCCAGCAGTACCCGCGGGGGGGCGAACACCGGGGAGCTGTTTTTT
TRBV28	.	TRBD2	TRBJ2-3	CASSPPGLAGVITDTQYF	TGTGCCAGCAGTCCGCCGGGACTAGCGGGGGTGATCACAGATACGCAGTATTTT
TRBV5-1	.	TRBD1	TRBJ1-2	CASSLVSGQGAGGYTF	TGCGCCAGCAGCTTGGTATCGGGACAGGGGGCTGGCGGCTACACCTTC
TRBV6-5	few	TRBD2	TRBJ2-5	CASSYSGMETQYF	TGTGCCAGCAGTTATAGCGGGATGGAGACCCAGTACTTC
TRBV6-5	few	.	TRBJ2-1	CASSSGLHEQFF	TGTGCCAGCAGCTCCGGGTTACATGAGCAGTTCTTC
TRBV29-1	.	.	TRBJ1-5	CSVAGTRDPRAQHF	TGCAGCGTGGCCGGGACACGGGATCCTCGAGCCCAGCATTTT
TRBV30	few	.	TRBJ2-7	CAWSRENEQYF	TGTGCCTGGTCAAGGGAGAACGAGCAGTACTTC
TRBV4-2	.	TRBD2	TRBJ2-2	CASSQDGLAANTGELFF	TGTGCCAGCAGCCAAGACGGACTAGCAGCGAACACCGGGGAGCTGTTTTTT
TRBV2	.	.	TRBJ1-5	CASSEQGGIFNQPQHF	TGTGCCAGCAGTGAACAGGGAGGGATTTTCAATCAGCCCCAGCATTTT
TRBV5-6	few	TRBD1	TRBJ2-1	CASSPGQGRNNEQFF	TGTGCCAGCAGCCCCGGACAGGGGAGGAACAATGAGCAGTTCTTC
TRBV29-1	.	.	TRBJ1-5	CSVRDTNQPQHF	TGCAGCGTTCGGGACACCAATCAGCCCCAGCATTTT
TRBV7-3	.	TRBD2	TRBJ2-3	CASSGGVADTQYF	TGTGCCAGCAGCGGGGGGGTCGCAGATACGCAGTATTTT
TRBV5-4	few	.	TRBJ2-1	CASSLVYGIGMNEQFF	TGTGCCAGCAGCTTGGTATACGGGATAGGTATGAATGAGCAGTTCTTC
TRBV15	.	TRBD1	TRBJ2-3	CATSREVDRGDTQYF	TGTGCCACCAGCAGAGAAGTGGACAGGGGTGATACGCAGTATTTT
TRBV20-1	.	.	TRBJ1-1	CSTKTGTEAFF	TGCAGTACCAAGACGGGGACTGAAGCTTTCTTT
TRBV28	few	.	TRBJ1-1	CASRSHGGALPMAFF	TGTGCCAGCAGGAGTCATGGGGGGGCCCTCCCTATGGCTTTCTTT
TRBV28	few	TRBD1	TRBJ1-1	CASSLRTGRTEFAFF	TGTGCCAGCAGTTTGCGGACAGGGAGGACGGAGTTTGCTTTCTTT
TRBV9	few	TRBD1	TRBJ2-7	CASSVTGLSEQYF	TGTGCCAGCAGTGTGACAGGGCTCAGCGAGCAGTACTTC
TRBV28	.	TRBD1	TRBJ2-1	CASSPGQSNEQFF	TGTGCCAGCAGTCCGGGACAGTCCAATGAGCAGTTCTTC
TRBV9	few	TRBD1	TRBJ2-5	CASSVGQGGETQYF	TGTGCCAGCAGCGTAGGACAGGGCGGAGAGACCCAGTACTTC
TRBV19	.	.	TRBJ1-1	CASSIGQIMNTEAFF	TGTGCCAGTAGTATAGGGCAGATCATGAACACTGAAGCTTTCTTT
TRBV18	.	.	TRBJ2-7	CASSPSRVDSYEQYF	TGTGCCAGCTCACCTTCCAGGGTGGACTCCTACGAGCAGTACTTC
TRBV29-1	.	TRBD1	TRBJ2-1	CSVDTSTGTAIPSYNEQFF	TGCAGCGTTGACACTTCTACCGGGACAGCAATTCCCTCCTACAATGAGCAGTTCTTC
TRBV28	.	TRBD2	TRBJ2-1	CASSPQRGMGYEQFF	TGTGCCAGCAGTCCCCAGCGGGGGATGGGCTATGAGCAGTTCTTC
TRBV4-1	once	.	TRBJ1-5	CASSQDRGLNQPQHF	TGCGCCAGCAGCCAAGATAGGGGACTCAATCAGCCCCAGCATTTT
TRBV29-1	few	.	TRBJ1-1	CSVGTGITEAFF	TGCAGCGTGGGCACAGGGATCACTGAAGCTTTCTTT
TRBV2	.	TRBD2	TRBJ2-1	CARNLLSGSSYNEQFF	TGTGCCAGAAACTTACTTAGCGGGAGCTCCTACAATGAGCAGTTCTTC
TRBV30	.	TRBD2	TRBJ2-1	CAWSVNERGTRVF	TGTGCCTGGAGTGTAAACGAGCGGGGAACGCGGGTCTTC
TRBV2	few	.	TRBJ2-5	CASNGRGSETQYF	TGTGCCAGCAATGGCAGGGGATCGGAGACCCAGTACTTC
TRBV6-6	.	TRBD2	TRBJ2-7	CASSRTSGNYEQYF	TGTGCCAGCAGTCGGACTAGCGGGAACTACGAGCAGTACTTC
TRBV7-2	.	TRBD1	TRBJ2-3	CASSLEDRGFTDTQYF	TGTGCCAGCAGCTTAGAAGACAGGGGGTTCACAGATACGCAGTATTTT
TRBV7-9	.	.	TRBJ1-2	CASSQVGARGYTF	TGTGCCAGCAGCCAGGTGGGGGCTCGTGGCTACACCTTC
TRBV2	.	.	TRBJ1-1	CASSGQIMNTEAFF	TGTGCCAGCAGCGGACAGATCATGAACACTGAAGCTTTCTTT
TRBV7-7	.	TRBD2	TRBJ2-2	CASSPLGAGGPGELFF	TGTGCCAGCAGCCCCCTTGGAGCGGGAGGCCCCGGGGAGCTGTTTTTT
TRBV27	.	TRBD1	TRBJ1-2	CASSPRTGEGYTF	TGTGCCAGCAGTCCGCGGACAGGGGAGGGCTACACCTTC
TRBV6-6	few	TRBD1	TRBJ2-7	CASSSTTTGDEQYF	TGTGCCAGCAGTTCCACGACTACAGGGGACGAGCAGTACTTC
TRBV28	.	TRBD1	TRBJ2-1	CASSFRTGGWNEQFF	TGTGCCAGCAGTTTTAGGACAGGGGGCTGGAATGAGCAGTTCTTC
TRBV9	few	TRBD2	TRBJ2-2	CASSVGGDTGELFF	TGTGCCAGCAGCGTCGGGGGGGACACCGGGGAGCTGTTTTTT
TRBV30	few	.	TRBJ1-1	CAWSVRGRLTEAFF	TGTGCCTGGAGTGTACGTGGCAGACTCACTGAAGCTTTCTTT
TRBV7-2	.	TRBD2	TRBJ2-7	CASSLELAGSSYEQYF	TGTGCCAGCAGCTTAGAACTAGCGGGGTCATCCTACGAGCAGTACTTC
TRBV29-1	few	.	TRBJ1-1	CSVSRDFQNTEAFF	TGCAGCGTTTCCAGGGACTTCCAGAACACTGAAGCTTTCTTT
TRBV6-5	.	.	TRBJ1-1	CASSYVGGETEAFF	TGTGCCAGCAGTTACGTGGGGGGGGAGACTGAAGCTTTCTTT
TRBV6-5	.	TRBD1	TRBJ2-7	CASFGQGAGEQYF	TGTGCCAGCTTCGGACAGGGGGCTGGCGAGCAGTACTTC
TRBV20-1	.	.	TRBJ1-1	CSATEGFF	TGCAGTGCGACCGAGGGTTTCTTT
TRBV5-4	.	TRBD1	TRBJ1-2	CASSLMAGGRGYTF	TGTGCCAGCAGCTTGATGGCAGGGGGTCGGGGCTACACCTTC
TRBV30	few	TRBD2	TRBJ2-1	CAWSAGTSGIKEQFF	TGTGCCTGGAGCGCCGGGACTAGCGGGATTAAAGAGCAGTTCTTC
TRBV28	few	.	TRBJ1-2	CASSPPTPGYTF	TGTGCCAGCAGTCCCCCGACACCTGGCTACACCTTC
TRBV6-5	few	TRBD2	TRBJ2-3	CASSGLAGARDTQYF	TGTGCCAGCAGTGGACTAGCGGGGGCCCGGGATACGCAGTATTTT
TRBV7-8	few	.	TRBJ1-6	CASSLSTGRNSPLHF	TGTGCCAGCAGCTTATCGACAGGCAGAAATTCACCCCTCCACTTT
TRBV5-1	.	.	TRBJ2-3	CASSQGTITDTQYF	TGCGCCAGCAGCCAGGGGACTATCACAGATACGCAGTATTTT
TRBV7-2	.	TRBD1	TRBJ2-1	CASSPQGQGANEQFF	TGTGCCAGCAGCCCGCAAGGACAGGGGGCGAATGAGCAGTTCTTC
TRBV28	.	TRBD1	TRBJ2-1	CASSSNRQGWSNEQFF	TGTGCCAGCAGTTCCAACCGACAGGGTTGGAGCAATGAGCAGTTCTTC
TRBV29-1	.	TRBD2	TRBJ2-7	CSGLLAGEYGEQYF	TGCAGCGGCCTGCTAGCGGGGGAGTACGGTGAGCAGTACTTC
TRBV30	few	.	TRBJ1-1	CAWIQRSRMNTEAFF	TGTGCCTGGATTCAACGGAGCCGTATGAACACTGAAGCTTTCTTT